This T cell receptor beta chain is from a study of blood T cell repertoires in COVID-19. Study overall: Acute and convalescent COVID-19 specimens originated in the United States, Italy and Spain.

Libraries were prepared by immunoSEQ multiplex PCR; TCRdb keeps only in-frame clonotypes and omits some of them. Of about 430,000 clones listed, 80% to 90% are singletons. Looked up from germline, CDR1 is SGHTA and CDR2 is FQGNSA. The CDR3 contains 13 residues. Trimming removed 4 bases from V and 7 bases from J, with 11 bases in between. Participants, about 18 to 90 years old, spanned 25 or so US areas. Which cohort a participant joined came from the clinical history participants gave. Cohort 3 recovered donors had two negative PCRs, clearance, or symptom resolution. The material sequenced was PBMCs or T cells enriched from blood (not recorded which). This sequence originates from a young man who had recovered from COVID-19. The V gene is TRBV7-2, the J gene TRBJ1-5, with D maybe TRBD1 (6 bases). In nucleotides, the CDR3 is TGTGCCAGCAGCTCAGAGGGGGAGCAGCCCCAGCATTTT. It specifies CASSSEGEQPQHF.